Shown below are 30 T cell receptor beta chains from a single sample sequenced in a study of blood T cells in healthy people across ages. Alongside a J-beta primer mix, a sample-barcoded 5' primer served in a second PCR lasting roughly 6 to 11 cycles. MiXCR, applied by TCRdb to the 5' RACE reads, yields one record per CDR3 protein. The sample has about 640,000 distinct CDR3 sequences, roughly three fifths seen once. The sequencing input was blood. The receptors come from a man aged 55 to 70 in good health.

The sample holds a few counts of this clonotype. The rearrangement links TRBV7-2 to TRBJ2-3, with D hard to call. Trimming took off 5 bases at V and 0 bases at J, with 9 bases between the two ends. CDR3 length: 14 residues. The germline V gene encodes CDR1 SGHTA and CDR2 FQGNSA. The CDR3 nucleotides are TGTGCCAGCAGCGTAGTGGCGAGCACAGATACGCAGTATTTT. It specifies CASSVVASTDTQYF.

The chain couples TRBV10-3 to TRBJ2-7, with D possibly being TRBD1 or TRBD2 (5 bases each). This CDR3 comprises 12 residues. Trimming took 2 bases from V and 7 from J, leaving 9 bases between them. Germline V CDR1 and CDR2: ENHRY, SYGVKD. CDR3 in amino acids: CAISEGTGEQYF. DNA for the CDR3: TGTGCCATCAGTGAGGGGACCGGGGAGCAGTACTTC.

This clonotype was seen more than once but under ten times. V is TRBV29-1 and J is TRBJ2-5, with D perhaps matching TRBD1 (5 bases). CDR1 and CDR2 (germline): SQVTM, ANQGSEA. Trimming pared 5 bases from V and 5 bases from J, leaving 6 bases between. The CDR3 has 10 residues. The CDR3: CSVSGETQYF. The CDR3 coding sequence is TGCAGCGTTTCAGGGGAGACCCAGTACTTC.

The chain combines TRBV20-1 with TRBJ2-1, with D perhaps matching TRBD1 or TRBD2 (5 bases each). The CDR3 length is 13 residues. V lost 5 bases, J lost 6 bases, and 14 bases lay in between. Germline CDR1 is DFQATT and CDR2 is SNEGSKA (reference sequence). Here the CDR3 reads CSAAPGRRNEQFF. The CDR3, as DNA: TGCAGTGCTGCGCCGGGACGGCGCAATGAGCAGTTCTTC.

The CDR3 bases are TGTGCCAGCAGCTTAGGTCAGGGGGTGAGTCTCGTCTACGAGCAGTACTTC. Protein product: CASSLGQGVSLVYEQYF. J is TRBJ2-4 and V is TRBV7-9; 7 nucleotides line up with TRBD1. TRBJ2-7 explains the end of the DNA better; the J call may be wrong. Germline V gives CDR1 SEHNR, CDR2 FQNEAQ (reference sequence). The CDR3 runs 17 residues.

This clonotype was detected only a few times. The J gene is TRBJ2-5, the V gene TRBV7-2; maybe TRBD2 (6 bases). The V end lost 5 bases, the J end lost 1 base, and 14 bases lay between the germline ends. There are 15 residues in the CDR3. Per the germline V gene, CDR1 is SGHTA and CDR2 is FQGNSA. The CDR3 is CASSLEGTPQETQYF. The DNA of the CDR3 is TGTGCCAGCAGCCTCGAGGGGACTCCCCAAGAGACCCAGTACTTC. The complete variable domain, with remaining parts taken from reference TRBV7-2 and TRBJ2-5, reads GAGVSQSPSNKVTEKGKDVELRCDPISGHTALYWYRQSLGQGLEFLIYFQGNSAPDKSGLPSDRFSAERTGGSVSTLTIQRTQQEDSAVYLCASSLEGTPQETQYFGPGTRLLVL.

The CDR3 DNA reads as TGCGCCAGCTCAATGGGGCATTTCGCTGGGGCCAACGTCCTGACTTTC. Its protein is CASSMGHFAGANVLTF. This chain joins TRBV5-1 and TRBJ2-6; the D gene is possibly TRBD1 (5 bases). CDR3 size: 16 residues. Germline CDR1 SGHRS, CDR2 YFSETQ. Trimming removed 7 bases at V and 2 bases at J, with 16 bases between.

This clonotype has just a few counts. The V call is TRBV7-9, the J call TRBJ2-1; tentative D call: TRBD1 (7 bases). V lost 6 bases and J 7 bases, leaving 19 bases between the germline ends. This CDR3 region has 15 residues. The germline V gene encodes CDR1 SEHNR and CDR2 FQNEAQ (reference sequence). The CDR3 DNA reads TGTGCCAGCAGTTTGTCAGGGGGGCAAAGGAATGAGCAGTTCTTC. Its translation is CASSLSGGQRNEQFF.

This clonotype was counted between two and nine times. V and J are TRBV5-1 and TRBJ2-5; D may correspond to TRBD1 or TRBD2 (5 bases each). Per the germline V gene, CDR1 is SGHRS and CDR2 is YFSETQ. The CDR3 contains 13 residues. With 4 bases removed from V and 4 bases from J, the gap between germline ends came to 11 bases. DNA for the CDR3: TGCGCCAGCAGCGAGGGACCAGGAGAGACCCAGTACTTC. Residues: CASSEGPGETQYF.

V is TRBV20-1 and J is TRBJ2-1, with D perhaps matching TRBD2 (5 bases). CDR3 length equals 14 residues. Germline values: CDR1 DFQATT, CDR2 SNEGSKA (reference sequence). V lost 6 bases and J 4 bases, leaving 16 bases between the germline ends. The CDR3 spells CSAIGEAGYNEQFF. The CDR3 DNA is TGCAGTGCCATCGGGGAAGCCGGATACAATGAGCAGTTCTTC.

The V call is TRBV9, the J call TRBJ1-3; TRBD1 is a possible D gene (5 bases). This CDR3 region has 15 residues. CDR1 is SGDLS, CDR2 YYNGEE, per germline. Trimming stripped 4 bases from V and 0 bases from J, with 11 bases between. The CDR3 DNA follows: TGTGCCAGCAGCACCCAGGGCAACTCTGGAAACACCATATATTTT. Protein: CASSTQGNSGNTIYF.

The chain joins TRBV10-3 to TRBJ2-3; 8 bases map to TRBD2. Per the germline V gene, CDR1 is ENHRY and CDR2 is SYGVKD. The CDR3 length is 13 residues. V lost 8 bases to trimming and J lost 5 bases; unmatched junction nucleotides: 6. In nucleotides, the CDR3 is TGTGCCATCCATGCGGGGGGTGTAGATACGCAGTATTTT. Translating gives CAIHAGGVDTQYF.

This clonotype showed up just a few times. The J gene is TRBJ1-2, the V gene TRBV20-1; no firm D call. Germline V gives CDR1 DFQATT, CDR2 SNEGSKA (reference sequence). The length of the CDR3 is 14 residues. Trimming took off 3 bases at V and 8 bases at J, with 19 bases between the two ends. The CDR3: CSASYTNGWKGYTF. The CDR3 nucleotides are TGCAGTGCTAGTTATACTAATGGGTGGAAGGGCTACACCTTC.

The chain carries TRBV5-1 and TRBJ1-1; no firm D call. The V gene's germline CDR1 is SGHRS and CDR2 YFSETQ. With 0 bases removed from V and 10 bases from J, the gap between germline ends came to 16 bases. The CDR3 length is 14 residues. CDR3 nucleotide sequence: TGCGCCAGCAGCTTGGGGACCACGGGCAGTGGAGCTTTCTTT. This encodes CASSLGTTGSGAFF.

The CDR3 DNA reads as TGTGCCAGCAGCTTACAGGGGGCGCTTCGTGGCTACACCTTC. This sequence encodes CASSLQGALRGYTF. The chain has TRBV11-2 and TRBJ1-2; 8 bases fit TRBD1. Trimming took 2 bases from V and 7 from J; bases not matched to a gene: 6. Per germline, CDR1 SGHAT and CDR2 FQNNGV. This CDR3 spans 14 amino acids.

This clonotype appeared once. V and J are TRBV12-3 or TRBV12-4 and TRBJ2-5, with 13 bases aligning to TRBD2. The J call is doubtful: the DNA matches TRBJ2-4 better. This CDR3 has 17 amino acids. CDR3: CASSSRGLAGSGNIQYF. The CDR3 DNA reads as TGTGCCAGCAGTTCCCGGGGACTAGCGGGGTCAGGAAACATTCAGTACTTC.

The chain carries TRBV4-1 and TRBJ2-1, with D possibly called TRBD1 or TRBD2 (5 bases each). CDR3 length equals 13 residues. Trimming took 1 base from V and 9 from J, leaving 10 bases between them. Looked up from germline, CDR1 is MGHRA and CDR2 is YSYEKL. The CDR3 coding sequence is TGCGCCAGCAGCCAAGTAGGGACCATTGAGCAGTTCTTC. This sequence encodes CASSQVGTIEQFF.

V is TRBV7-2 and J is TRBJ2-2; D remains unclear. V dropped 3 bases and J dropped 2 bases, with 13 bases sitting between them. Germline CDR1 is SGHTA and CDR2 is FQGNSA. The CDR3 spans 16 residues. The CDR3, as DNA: TGTGCCAGCAGCTTTATGTCGGTAGACAACACCGGGGAGCTGTTTTTT. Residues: CASSFMSVDNTGELFF.

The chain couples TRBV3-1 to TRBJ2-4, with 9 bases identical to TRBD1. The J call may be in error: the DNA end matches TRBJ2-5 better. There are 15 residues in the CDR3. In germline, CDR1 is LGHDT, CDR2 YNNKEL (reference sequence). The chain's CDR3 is CASSLVTGGRETQYF. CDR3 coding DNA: TGTGCCAGCAGCCTTGTCACAGGGGGCAGGGAGACCCAGTACTTC.

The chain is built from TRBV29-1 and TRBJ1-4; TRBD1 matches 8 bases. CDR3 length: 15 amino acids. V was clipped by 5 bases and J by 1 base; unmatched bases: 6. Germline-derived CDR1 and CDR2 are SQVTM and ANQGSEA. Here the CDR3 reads CSVLRDRGTNEKLFF. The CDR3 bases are TGCAGCGTTCTAAGAGACAGGGGAACTAATGAAAAACTGTTTTTT.

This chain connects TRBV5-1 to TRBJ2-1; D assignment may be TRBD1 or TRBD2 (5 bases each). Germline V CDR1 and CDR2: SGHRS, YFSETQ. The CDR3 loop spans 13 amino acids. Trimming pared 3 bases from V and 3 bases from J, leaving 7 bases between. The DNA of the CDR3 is TGCGCCAGCAGCTGGGACGGCTACAATGAGCAGTTCTTC. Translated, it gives CASSWDGYNEQFF.

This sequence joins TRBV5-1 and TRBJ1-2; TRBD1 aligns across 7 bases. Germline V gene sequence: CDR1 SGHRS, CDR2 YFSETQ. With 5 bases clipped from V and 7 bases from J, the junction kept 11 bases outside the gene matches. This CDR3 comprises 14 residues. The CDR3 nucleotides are TGCGCCAGCAGTCTCACCACAGGGGAGATTGGCTACACCTTC. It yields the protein CASSLTTGEIGYTF.

CDR3 protein: CASSYGGGRGETQYF. The CDR3 bases are TGTGCCAGCAGTTATGGTGGGGGGAGGGGAGAGACCCAGTACTTC. The chain combines TRBV12-3 or TRBV12-4 with TRBJ2-5; 7 bases are a match to TRBD2. This CDR3 has 15 amino acids. The ends lost 4 bases at V and 4 bases at J; junction bases unmatched: 9.

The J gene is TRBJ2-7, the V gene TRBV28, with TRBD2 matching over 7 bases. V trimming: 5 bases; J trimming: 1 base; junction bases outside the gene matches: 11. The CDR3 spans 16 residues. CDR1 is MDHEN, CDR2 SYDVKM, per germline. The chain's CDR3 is CASSHSGRGKSYEQYF. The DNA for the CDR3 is TGTGCCAGCAGTCATTCGGGGCGGGGGAAGTCCTACGAGCAGTACTTC.

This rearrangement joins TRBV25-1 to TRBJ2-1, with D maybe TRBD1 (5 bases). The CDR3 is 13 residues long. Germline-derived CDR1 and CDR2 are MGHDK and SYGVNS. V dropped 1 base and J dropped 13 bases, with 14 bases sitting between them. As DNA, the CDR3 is TGTGCCAGCAGTGAATGGGGCGCGAATAGTCAGTTCTTC. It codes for CASSEWGANSQFF.

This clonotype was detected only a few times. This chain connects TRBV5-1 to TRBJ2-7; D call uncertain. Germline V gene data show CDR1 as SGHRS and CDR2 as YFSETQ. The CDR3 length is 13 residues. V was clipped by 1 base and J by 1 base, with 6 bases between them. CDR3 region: CASSLLGSYEQYF. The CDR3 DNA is TGCGCCAGCAGCTTGCTCGGGTCCTACGAGCAGTACTTC.

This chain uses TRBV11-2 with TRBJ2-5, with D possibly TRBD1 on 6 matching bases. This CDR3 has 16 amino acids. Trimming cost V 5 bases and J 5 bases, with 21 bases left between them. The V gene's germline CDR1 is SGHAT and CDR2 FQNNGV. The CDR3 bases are TGTGCCAGCAGCCCAGGGGTGACAGGAATGCGCGAGACCCAGTACTTC. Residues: CASSPGVTGMRETQYF.

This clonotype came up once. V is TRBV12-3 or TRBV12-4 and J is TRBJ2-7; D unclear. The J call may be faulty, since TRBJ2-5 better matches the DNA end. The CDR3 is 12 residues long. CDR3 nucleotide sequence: TGTGCCAGCAGTTTAAGGGCGGAGACCCAGTACTTC. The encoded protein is CASSLRAETQYF.

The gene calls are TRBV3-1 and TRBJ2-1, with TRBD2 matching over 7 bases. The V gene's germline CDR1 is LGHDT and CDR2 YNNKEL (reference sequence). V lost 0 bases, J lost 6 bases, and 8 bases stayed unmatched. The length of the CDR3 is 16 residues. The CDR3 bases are TGTGCCAGCAGCCAAGAGCTATTTGGGAGGGTCAATGAGCAGTTCTTC. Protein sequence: CASSQELFGRVNEQFF.

CDR3 region: CASSKGWGRFSPNYGYTF. The CDR3 DNA reads as TGTGCCAGCAGCAAAGGGTGGGGCAGGTTTTCCCCTAACTATGGCTACACCTTC. The chain has TRBV21-1 and TRBJ1-2; TRBD1 is taken as the D call from the table, unchecked against the DNA. TRBV21-1 is a documented pseudogene. The CDR3 consists of 18 residues.